The subject of this entry is one T cell receptor beta chain. Its cognate antigen has yet to be identified. No base-level quality is on record; no much larger clone is a single base apart. From its cysteine to its phenylalanine, the CDR3 spans 13 amino acids. The only DNA kept is the CDR3, 39 bases in frame from the first base. The junction shows trimming of 6 bases on V and 4 bases on J, and the gene matches do not reach 1 base of it. This sample is part of a study of blood T cell repertoires in COVID-19 (dated by TCRdb to about 2020). Regarding the research as a whole: Collaborator samples came from the United States, Italy and Spain and covered acute and convalescent phases of COVID-19. The prospective study material was composed of cDNA or gDNA derived from T cells, B-cell-depleted T cells, or PBMCs. Subjects who had been exposed to COVID-19, were actively infected with it, or had recovered from it provided the deeply sampled blood TCRbeta repertoires that made up the dataset. A freely available public database, intended as a resource for researchers studying the immune response to SARS-CoV-2, is where the repertoires were released. Samples came from the ongoing ImmuneRACE study (first 160 participants) plus 1,254 subjects from 6 global collaborators. Sample metadata almost always included a de-identified subject ID, COVID-19 status, age in years and sex. Where available, HLA class I and class II types were obtained from metadata supplied by the sample provider rather than from assay-based typing.

The collaborating institutions used their own protocols to collect whole blood in K2EDTA tubes. For TCRbeta analysis, collaborators shipped samples as frozen whole blood, isolated PBMCs, or DNA extracted from either of those sample types. TCRbeta CDR3 regions were amplified from genomic DNA using the immunoSEQ Assay, a bias-controlled multiplex PCR. The original pipeline was this. Nucleated cell counts per sample were estimated from amplification of reference gene primers within the assay. To quantify the absolute abundance of each unique TCRbeta CDR3 rearrangement, sequence reads were collapsed and filtered. For each sample, productive Simpson clonality was calculated by taking the square root of Simpson's diversity index across productive rearrangements. This immuneACCESS table, as held by TCRdb, lists in-frame sequences with V and J called but not all clones. Of the missing ones, under half trace to an unresolved V gene in checked studies; the others have no known cause. That table supplies the V and J calls and clone size; D and trimming were determined from the DNA. Counted in this sample were roughly 40,000 clones; about 85% of them appeared once. The ten largest clonotypes hold roughly 18% of the sample.

Study-wide findings and limitations: Clinical and demographic metadata were provided uncurated, with the amount varying by source and participant.

The specimen was peripheral blood. The receptor chain draws on TRBV12-3 or TRBV12-4 and TRBJ2-5, and TRBD2 aligns with 11 junction nucleotides. This TCR derives from a man over 45 in a cohort sampled during active COVID-19. In nucleotide form, the sequence is TGTGCCAGCAGGGGGACTAGCGGAGAGACCCAGTACTTC. This encodes CASRGTSGETQYF.